The clone carrying this T cell receptor beta chain was counted a few times. Its antigen remains unknown. V shed 4 bases, J shed 1 base, and the junction held 7 bases outside the gene matches. Per germline, CDR1 SGDLS and CDR2 YYNGEE. The CDR3 runs 17 residues. The entry originates in a study of cytomegalovirus exposure and HLA in healthy donors. Study summary: Caucasian-associated ancestry cluster membership applied to just over 80% of around 400 genotyped donors. Study-level findings and limits: CMV serostatus alone was available as immune exposure information.

13 Jbeta primers and 60 Vbeta primers were used for the PCR. Libraries were prepared by immunoSEQ multiplex PCR; TCRdb keeps only in-frame clonotypes and omits some of them. This table has some 180,000 clones, 60% to 80% appearing once. This chain uses TRBV9 with TRBJ2-2; TRBD1 aligns across 10 bases. This receptor was obtained from a woman aged 25 to 39 in good health and CMV-seronegative. Material for sequencing was PBMCs. DNA of the CDR3: TGTGCCAGCAGCATCCATCGGACAGGGGGGAACACCGGGGAGCTGTTTTTT. It is translated as CASSIHRTGGNTGELFF.